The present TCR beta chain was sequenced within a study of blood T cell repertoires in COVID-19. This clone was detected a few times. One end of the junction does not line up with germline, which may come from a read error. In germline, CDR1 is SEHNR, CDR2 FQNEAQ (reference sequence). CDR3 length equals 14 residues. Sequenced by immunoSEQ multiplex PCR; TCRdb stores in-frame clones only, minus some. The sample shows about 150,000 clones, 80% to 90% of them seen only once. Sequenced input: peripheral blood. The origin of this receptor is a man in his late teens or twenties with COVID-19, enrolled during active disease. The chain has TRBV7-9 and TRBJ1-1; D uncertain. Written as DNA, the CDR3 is TGTGCCAGCACCTTATTCCCAGAGAACACTGAAGCTTTCTTT. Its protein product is CASTLFPENTEAFF.